Below are 14 T cell receptor beta chains sequenced from a single sample in a study of blood T cells in healthy people across ages. A second PCR, run for about 7 to 12 cycles, used a sample-barcoded 5' primer plus a J-beta primer mix. TCRdb reanalysed the 5' RACE reads using MiXCR and keeps one entry per CDR3 protein. The sample includes roughly 720,000 distinct CDR3 sequences, less than 70% of them seen just once. Sequencing was done on a sample of blood. The receptors come from an elderly man in good health.

V gene TRBV6-1 combines with J gene TRBJ1-1, with unresolved D. The length of the CDR3 is 14 residues. Trimming took off 2 bases at V and 4 bases at J, with 11 bases between the two ends. CDR1 MNHNS and CDR2 SASEGT come from the germline V gene. The CDR3 DNA is TGTGCCAGCAGTGAACCGGATATTCGCACTGAAGCTTTCTTT. This sequence encodes CASSEPDIRTEAFF.

V gene TRBV20-1 combines with J gene TRBJ1-5; unclear D gene. Trimming stripped 1 base from V and 3 bases from J, with 13 bases between. CDR1 is DFQATT and CDR2 is SNEGSKA in the germline V gene (reference sequence). This CDR3 comprises 15 residues. CDR3 nucleotide sequence: TGCAGTGCTAGAGTTTTTTCAGGCGCCAATCAGCCCCAGCATTTT. It is translated as CSARVFSGANQPQHF.

The chain couples TRBV6-5 to TRBJ2-5; D gene unclear. The last part of the DNA fits TRBJ2-7 better; the J call may be wrong. The CDR3 spans 13 residues. Germline V gives CDR1 MNHEY, CDR2 SVGAGI. CDR3 sequence (DNA): TGTGCCAGCAGTGCTATAGGGTCAGGCGAGCAGTACTTC. Translating it yields CASSAIGSGEQYF.

This clonotype was detected once. This rearrangement joins TRBV7-2 to TRBJ2-1, with 9 bases lining up with TRBD1. The CDR3 sequence is 17 residues long. Germline CDR1 reads SGHTA; CDR2 reads FQGNSA. Trimming removed 1 base from V and 1 base from J; junction bases left unmatched: 5. The CDR3 spells CASSLESGTGSYNEQFF. The DNA for the CDR3 is TGTGCCAGCAGCTTAGAATCCGGGACAGGGTCCTACAATGAGCAGTTCTTC.

The CDR3, as DNA: TGTGCCAGCAGTTCTTGGAGCCACACGAGATGGCGGGAGAAAGAGACCCAGTACTTC. Translated: CASSSWSHTRWREKETQYF. V and J are TRBV28 and TRBJ2-5; 7 bases are a match to TRBD2. The junction had 20 bases not matched to a gene; V was cut back by 4 bases and J by 3 bases. Germline values: CDR1 MDHEN, CDR2 SYDVKM. The CDR3 covers 19 residues.

J is TRBJ2-7 and V is TRBV12-3 or TRBV12-4; 9 bases agree with TRBD1. There are 15 residues in the CDR3. Trimming removed 6 bases from V and 6 bases from J; junction bases left unmatched: 12. CDR3 sequence (DNA): TGTGCCAGCAGCCAAAAAACAGGGGGCGCGTTCGAGCAGTACTTC. Amino acid sequence: CASSQKTGGAFEQYF.

The table lists this clonotype with a few counts. V usage is TRBV21-1 and J usage is TRBJ1-2; the D segment call TRBD1 is taken from the table without a DNA check. TRBV21-1 is listed as a pseudogene. CDR3 length: 16 residues. CDR3 coding DNA: TGTGCCAGCAGCAAAGAGGACAGGGGTGAAGACTATGGCTACACCTTC. Its protein product is CASSKEDRGEDYGYTF.

There are a few counts of this clonotype. This chain links TRBV5-5 with TRBJ2-5; perhaps D is TRBD1 or TRBD2 (5 bases each). The CDR3 totals 15 residues. The V gene lost 4 bases and the J gene lost 5 bases, with 18 bases spanning the gap. Germline CDR1 is SGHKS and CDR2 is YYEKEE (reference sequence). As DNA, the CDR3 is TGTGCCAGCAGCAGTCCGGGACGAGGCCAGGAGACCCAGTACTTC. Protein sequence: CASSSPGRGQETQYF.

In its sample, this clonotype was seen once. The rearrangement joins TRBV7-9 to TRBJ2-7; 7 bases agree with TRBD2. Germline V gives CDR1 SEHNR, CDR2 FQNEAQ (reference sequence). Trimming removed 0 bases from V and 5 bases from J; junction bases left unmatched: 7. The CDR3 loop spans 15 amino acids. The CDR3 DNA reads TGTGCCAGCAGCTTAGCGCGAAACGGGGGGAACGAGCAGTACTTC. Its protein is CASSLARNGGNEQYF.

V gene TRBV12-3 or TRBV12-4 combines with J gene TRBJ2-4; the match to TRBD1 covers 8 bases. The DNA end is a closer match to TRBJ2-7, so the J assignment may be wrong. The CDR3 consists of 14 residues. The CDR3 DNA reads TGTGCCAGCAGGCGCGACAGGGGACCCTACGAGCAGTACTTC. Protein product: CASRRDRGPYEQYF.

Regarding this clonotype: One junction end does not reproduce the germline sequence, and a read error may be involved. This chain uses TRBV7-2 with TRBJ2-1; D call uncertain. The CDR3 is 14 amino acids. Germline CDR1 reads SGHTA; CDR2 reads FQGNSA. DNA for the CDR3: TGTGCCAACAGCCCCGAGAAGGGCCGAAATGAGCAGTTCTTC. Translated, it gives CANSPEKGRNEQFF.

The chain uses TRBV9 and TRBJ2-5; the match to TRBD2 covers 8 bases. Germline CDR1 SGDLS, CDR2 YYNGEE. This CDR3 is built from 15 residues. V shed 0 bases and J 3 bases; nucleotides not matched to a gene: 4. CDR3 loop: CASSVEREREETQYF. In DNA, the CDR3 is TGTGCCAGCAGCGTAGAGCGGGAGAGAGAAGAGACCCAGTACTTC.

This chain links TRBV25-1 with TRBJ2-3; 7 bases match TRBD1. CDR1 MGHDK and CDR2 SYGVNS come from the germline V gene. The CDR3 sequence is 14 residues long. Germline trimming cut 2 bases from V and 1 base from J; bases unmatched to any gene: 0. In DNA, the CDR3 is TGTGCCAGCAGTGAAGACAGGGGCACAGATACGCAGTATTTT. Protein sequence: CASSEDRGTDTQYF.

The chain couples TRBV9 to TRBJ1-5; D is uncertain. The germline V and J ends were trimmed by 0 bases and 0 bases, with 10 bases remaining between them. CDR1 is SGDLS, CDR2 YYNGEE, per germline. The CDR3 covers 16 residues. CDR3 protein: CASSVGPHFSNQPQHF. CDR3 DNA sequence: TGTGCCAGCAGCGTAGGCCCCCACTTTAGCAATCAGCCCCAGCATTTT.